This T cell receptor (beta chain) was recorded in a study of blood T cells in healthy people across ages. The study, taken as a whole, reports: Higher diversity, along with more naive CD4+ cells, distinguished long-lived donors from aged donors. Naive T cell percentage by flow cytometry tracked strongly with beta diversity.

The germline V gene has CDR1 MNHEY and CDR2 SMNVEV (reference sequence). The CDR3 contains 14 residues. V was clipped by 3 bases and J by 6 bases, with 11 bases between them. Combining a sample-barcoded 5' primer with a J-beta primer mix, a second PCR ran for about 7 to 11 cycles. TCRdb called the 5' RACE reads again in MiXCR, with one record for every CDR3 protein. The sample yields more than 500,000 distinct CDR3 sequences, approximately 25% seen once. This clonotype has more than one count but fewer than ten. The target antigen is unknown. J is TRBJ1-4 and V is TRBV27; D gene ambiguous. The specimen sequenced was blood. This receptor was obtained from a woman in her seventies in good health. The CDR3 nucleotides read TGTGCCAGCAGTTTGAAGGACGTTGATGAAAAACTGTTTTTT. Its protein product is CASSLKDVDEKLFF.